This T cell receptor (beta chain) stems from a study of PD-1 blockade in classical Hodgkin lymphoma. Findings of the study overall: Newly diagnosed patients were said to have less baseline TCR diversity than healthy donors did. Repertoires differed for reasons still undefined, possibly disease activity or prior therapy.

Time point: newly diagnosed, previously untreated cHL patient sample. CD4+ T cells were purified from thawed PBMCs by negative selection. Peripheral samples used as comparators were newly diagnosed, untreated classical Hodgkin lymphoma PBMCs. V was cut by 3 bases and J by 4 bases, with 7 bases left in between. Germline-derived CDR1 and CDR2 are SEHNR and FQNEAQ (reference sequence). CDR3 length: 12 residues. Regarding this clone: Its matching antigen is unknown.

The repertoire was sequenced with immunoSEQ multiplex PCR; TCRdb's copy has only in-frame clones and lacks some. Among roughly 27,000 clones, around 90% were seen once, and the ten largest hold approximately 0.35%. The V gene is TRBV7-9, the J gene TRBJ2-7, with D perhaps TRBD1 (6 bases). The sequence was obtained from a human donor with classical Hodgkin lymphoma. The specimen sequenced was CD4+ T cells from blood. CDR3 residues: CASSFQGYEQYF. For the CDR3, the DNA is TGTGCCAGCAGCTTTCAGGGGTACGAGCAGTACTTC.